The T cell receptor (beta chain) described here comes from a study of OX40 agonist ivuxolimab in advanced cancers. Whole-study context: The patients got ivuxolimab, which is an agonistic anti-OX40 (CD134) antibody.

Peripheral blood came from all dose cohorts at three timepoints. CDR3 length: 11 amino acids. V lost 7 bases and J lost 6; bases outside the gene matches: 2. Germline CDR1 is MNHEY and CDR2 is SMNVEV (reference sequence). General study findings and limits: Partial responders at 0.1-3.0 mg/kg showed near-lowest clonal expansion.

TCRdb keeps only in-frame clones here, not all; method: immunoSEQ multiplex PCR. The data contain some 17,000 clones, about 88% of them singletons. Concerning this clone itself: Its antigen is not identified.

This receptor was taken from an adult with an advanced solid tumor such as melanoma, head and neck, liver or kidney cancer. Source: CD4+ or CD8+ T cells sorted from blood, taken in a trial of the OX40 agonist ivuxolimab. The chain is built from TRBV27 and TRBJ2-5, with TRBD1 identical over 7 bases. CDR3 sequence reads: CASIRGKTQYF. The DNA for the CDR3 is TGTGCCAGCATCAGGGGGAAGACCCAGTACTTC.